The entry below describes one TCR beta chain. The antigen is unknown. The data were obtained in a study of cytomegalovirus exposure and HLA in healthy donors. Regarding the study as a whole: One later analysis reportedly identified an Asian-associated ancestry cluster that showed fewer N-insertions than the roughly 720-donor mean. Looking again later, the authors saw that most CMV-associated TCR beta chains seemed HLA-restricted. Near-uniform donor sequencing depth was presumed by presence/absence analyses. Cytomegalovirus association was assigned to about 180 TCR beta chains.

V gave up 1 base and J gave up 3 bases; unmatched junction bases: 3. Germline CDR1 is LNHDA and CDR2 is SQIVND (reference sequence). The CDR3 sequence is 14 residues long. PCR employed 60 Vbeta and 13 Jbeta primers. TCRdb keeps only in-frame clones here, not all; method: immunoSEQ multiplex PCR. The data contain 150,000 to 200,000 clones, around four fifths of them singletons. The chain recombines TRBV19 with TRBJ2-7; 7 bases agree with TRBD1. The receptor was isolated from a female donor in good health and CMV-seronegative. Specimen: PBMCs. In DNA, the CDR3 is TGTGCCAGTAGTATAGGGGGGACAGACTACGAGCAGTACTTC. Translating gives CASSIGGTDYEQYF.